A selection of T cell receptor beta chains follows, all from one sample in a study of metastatic and nonmetastatic thyroid tumors. TCRdb reprocessed the PCR reads using MiXCR. This table has tens of thousands of clones, about 22% appearing once. Source material: blood. Receptors originate from a male donor with papillary thyroid cancer or a benign thyroid nodule (not recorded which). Some clones in this sample may be carry-over from other donors' samples. Both conserved end residues are part of each CDR3. Fields, in order: J gene, clone size, D gene, V gene, CDR3 DNA, CDR3 protein. D genes are given only for firm matches. Expanded clones get a size class; other rows say once, few or many, or leave the size out.

TRBJ1-6	.	.	TRBV18	TGTGCCAGCTCACCACGGGCAGGCGGCTCCTATAATTCACCCCTCCACTTT	CASSPRAGGSYNSPLHF
TRBJ2-7	many	TRBD2	TRBV28	TGTGCCAGCAGTATACCGGGACTAGGCAAGTACGAGCAGTACTTC	CASSIPGLGKYEQYF
TRBJ2-7	many	TRBD2	TRBV5-1	TGCGCCAGCAGCTTGAGTAGCGGGAGGGTTCAGGCGGGGGAGCAGTACTTC	CASSLSSGRVQAGEQYF
TRBJ1-1	many	.	TRBV7-9	TGTGCCAGCACCCTTTGGGCAGGCGAAGCTTTCTTT	CASTLWAGEAFF
TRBJ2-7	few	.	TRBV11-3	TGTGCCAGCAGCTTAGGGACATTTGGCGAGCAGTACTTC	CASSLGTFGEQYF
TRBJ1-2	.	.	TRBV6-5	TGTGCCATCAGCTACTCAGGACGCCATACTAACTATGGCTACACCTTC	CAISYSGRHTNYGYTF
TRBJ2-7	many	TRBD2	TRBV27	TGTGCCAGCAGTTCACCGGGACTAGGATCCTACGAGCAGTACTTC	CASSSPGLGSYEQYF
TRBJ2-5	many	TRBD2	TRBV18	TGTGCCAGCTCACCACGGACTAGCGGGAGTAGTGAGACCCAGTACTTC	CASSPRTSGSSETQYF
TRBJ2-1	many	.	TRBV6-1	TGTGTGGTGACCTTGGGATATGAGCAGTTCTTC	CVVTLGYEQFF
TRBJ2-1	many	TRBD2	TRBV24-1	TGTGCCACCAGTGATTCGAGACTAGCGAGGGTGGGTGAGCAGTTCTTC	CATSDSRLARVGEQFF
TRBJ2-5	many	TRBD1	TRBV5-1	TGCGCCAGCAGTTCCCGGGACAGCCAAGAGACCCAGTACTTC	CASSSRDSQETQYF
TRBJ1-1	.	.	TRBV4-1	TGCGCCAGCAGCCATCAATCGGAGGGGCTGCACAGGGTAATGTATGAAGCTTTCTTT	CASSHQSEGLHRVMYEAFF
TRBJ2-7	few	.	TRBV18	TGTGCCAGCTCGCCATGCAGCGGCCCTTACGAGCAGTACTTC	CASSPCSGPYEQYF
TRBJ1-2	many	.	TRBV12-3/TRBV12-4	TGTGCCAGCAGCCCAAATAGGGGGTCTAAGGGCTACACCTTC	CASSPNRGSKGYTF
TRBJ2-3	many	TRBD2	TRBV5-1	TGCGCCAGCAGCCCGGGACTAGGAATACCAGATACGCAGTATTTT	CASSPGLGIPDTQYF
TRBJ2-2	many	TRBD2	TRBV7-9	TGTGCCAGCAGTCCTTATAACCCGGGACTAGCGGGAGCGGGCACCGGGGAGCTGTTTTTT	CASSPYNPGLAGAGTGELFF
TRBJ2-2	.	.	TRBV19	TGTGCCAGTAGTACAGGTTCTTGGTTCACCGGGGATCTATTTTTT	CASSTGSWFTGDLFF
TRBJ1-5	many	.	TRBV27	TGTGCCAGCGGCCGGGATCGTAATCAGCCCCAGCATTTT	CASGRDRNQPQHF
TRBJ2-3	.	TRBD2	TRBV5-1	TGCGCCAACAGCTTCGCGTTAGCGGGGAAACGCACAGATACGCAGTACTTT	CANSFALAGKRTDTQYF
TRBJ2-5	many	TRBD1	TRBV20-1	TGCAGTGCTAGATGGGACAGCCCCAAGAAACAAGAGACCCAGTACTTC	CSARWDSPKKQETQYF
TRBJ2-7	few	TRBD1	TRBV19	TGTGCCAGTGGTAGATCGGGACAGCCCTACGAGCAGTACTTC	CASGRSGQPYEQYF
TRBJ2-1	.	TRBD1	TRBV9	TGTGCCAGCAGCGTTCTACAGGGGGCTTCTTACAATGAGCAGTTCTTC	CASSVLQGASYNEQFF
TRBJ1-1	many	.	TRBV27	TGTGCCAGCAGTTTATCGACCCTGAACACTGAAGCTTTCTTT	CASSLSTLNTEAFF
TRBJ2-7	.	.	TRBV6-1	TGTGCCAGCAGTGAAGGTTGGAACGGCTACGAGCAGTACTTC	CASSEGWNGYEQYF
TRBJ1-2	many	.	TRBV10-3	TGTGCCATCAGTGAGACGGGTGGGCAGACCTATGGCTACACCTTC	CAISETGGQTYGYTF
TRBJ1-3	many	.	TRBV4-1	TGCGCCAGCAGCCAAGTTGAAGGAAACACCATATATTTT	CASSQVEGNTIYF
TRBJ1-2	once	.	TRBV5-6	TGTGCCAGCAGCTTGGCCGCGACAGGTTCGAACTATGGCTACACCTTC	CASSLAATGSNYGYTF
TRBJ1-2	.	.	TRBV20-1	TGCAGTGCTCTGGACGCCGGGCGTTATAACTATGGCTACACCTTC	CSALDAGRYNYGYTF
TRBJ2-2	many	.	TRBV11-2	TGTGCCAGCAGCCCGCCTCACGCCGGGGAGCTGTTTTTT	CASSPPHAGELFF
TRBJ2-7	.	.	TRBV20-1	TGCAGTGCGAGCCGGGACGGTCTCAGAGAGCAGTACTTC	CSASRDGLREQYF
TRBJ2-1	.	.	TRBV5-1	TGCGCCAGCAGCTTGGCCCCCGGGCGGTCCTACAATGAGCAGTTCTTT	CASSLAPGRSYNEQFF
TRBJ2-5	many	TRBD2	TRBV20-1	TGCAGTGCTAGAACCCCTACCTGGCGGGAGGGCCGGGTTTATGGGCAAGAGACCCAGTACTTC	CSARTPTWREGRVYGQETQYF
TRBJ2-1	.	.	TRBV6-1	TGTGCCAGTACCAAAGGGGCGGCTAGCAATGAGCAGTTCTTC	CASTKGAASNEQFF
TRBJ2-7	.	TRBD1	TRBV11-2	TGTGCCAGCAGCTTATATGGGGGACAGGCATTCGCCGAGCAGTACTTC	CASSLYGGQAFAEQYF
TRBJ1-2	.	.	TRBV6-2/TRBV6-3	TGTGCCAGCCGACGGGGTACGTTTGGCTACACCTTC	CASRRGTFGYTF
TRBJ1-1	many	.	TRBV7-6	TGTGCCAGCAGCCAAAACCCCAGGGGAGAGAACACTGAAGCTTTCTTT	CASSQNPRGENTEAFF
TRBJ2-1	few	TRBD2	TRBV19	TGTGCCAGTAGTCCGGGTGTCAGGGATGCCGGTGTGCGCGGGAGTTTCCACAATGAGCAGTTCTTC	CASSPGVRDAGVRGSFHNEQFF
TRBJ2-1	few	.	TRBV2	TGTGCCACCCTCCGACTCCAGGGAAATGAGCAGTTCTTC	CATLRLQGNEQFF
TRBJ1-2	.	.	TRBV18	TGTGCCAGCTCAGGACGACAGGTGAGGGACTATGGCTACACCTTC	CASSGRQVRDYGYTF
TRBJ1-6	.	.	TRBV28	TGTGCCAGCAGTCCTCTTAACAGGGAATCGTCACCCCTCCACTTT	CASSPLNRESSPLHF
TRBJ2-7	once	.	TRBV11-3	TGTGCCAGCAGCCGAGGGCGAGGCTACGAGCAGTACTTC	CASSRGRGYEQYF
TRBJ2-7	.	TRBD2	TRBV27	TGTGCCAGCAGTTTAGGAGTCGGGAGGGCGAACAGCTCCTACGAGCAGTACTTC	CASSLGVGRANSSYEQYF
TRBJ2-2	.	TRBD2	TRBV20-1	TGCAGTGCTAGCGGGAGGGTAAACACCGGGGAGCTGTTTTTT	CSASGRVNTGELFF
TRBJ2-7	medium-sized	.	TRBV15	TGTGCCACCAGCAGAGAGAAGGGACACGTGTACTCCTACGAGCAGTACTTC	CATSREKGHVYSYEQYF
TRBJ2-7	.	TRBD2	TRBV6-2/TRBV6-3	TGTGCCAGCAGTTACCCTAGCGGGAGACCTTACGAGCAGTACTTC	CASSYPSGRPYEQYF
TRBJ1-5	many	TRBD1	TRBV6-5	TGTGCCAGCAGTTACGTGGCCCCGGACAGGGGAAGCAATCAGCCCCAGCATTTT	CASSYVAPDRGSNQPQHF
TRBJ1-1	many	.	TRBV19	TGTGCCAGTAGTATAGTCTTCGAGCAGGACACTGAAGCTTTCTTT	CASSIVFEQDTEAFF
TRBJ2-1	.	TRBD2	TRBV20-1	TGCAGTGCTAAGGACGGCGGGAGAAAAAATGAGCAGTTCTTC	CSAKDGGRKNEQFF
TRBJ2-6	many	.	TRBV2	TGTGCCAGCAAACCGACCGGAGTCGGTGCCAACGTCCTGACTTTC	CASKPTGVGANVLTF
TRBJ1-4	.	.	TRBV5-1	TGCGCCAGCAGCTCATCGGGGGCAACTAATGAAAAACTGTTTTTT	CASSSSGATNEKLFF
TRBJ2-5	.	.	TRBV18	TGTGCCAGCTCACCACCGGAAGCGACCAAAGAGACCCAGTACTTC	CASSPPEATKETQYF
TRBJ1-1	many	.	TRBV6-1	TGTGCCAGCATTACTGACGGTGCCGAAGCTTTCTTT	CASITDGAEAFF
TRBJ1-3	many	TRBD1	TRBV28	TGTGCCAGCAACAGACAGGGCTACTCTGGAAACACCATATATTTT	CASNRQGYSGNTIYF
TRBJ1-5	many	.	TRBV5-1	TGCGCCAGCAGCTTGGGACAGAATCAGCCCCAGCATTTT	CASSLGQNQPQHF
TRBJ1-5	medium-sized	.	TRBV6-1	TGTGCCAGCAGGGTGGATAGCAATCAGCCCCAGCATTTT	CASRVDSNQPQHF
TRBJ2-1	.	.	TRBV5-1	TGCGCCAGCAGCTTGTTGTCTGGCGGGGTATACAATGAGCAGTTCTTC	CASSLLSGGVYNEQFF
TRBJ2-2	.	.	TRBV6-1	TGTGCCAGCAGTCGGGGGGCGCTTTCCGGGGAGCTGTTTTTT	CASSRGALSGELFF
TRBJ2-5	.	.	TRBV12-3/TRBV12-4	TGTGCCAGCAGTTTTGGGGGGAAGGAGACCCAGTACTTC	CASSFGGKETQYF
TRBJ2-3	few	TRBD2	TRBV20-1	TGCAGTGCTAGTGGTCTAGCGGGAGGTTGGGATACGCAGTATTTT	CSASGLAGGWDTQYF
TRBJ1-5	.	.	TRBV7-9	TGTGCCAGCATCTCCGCTGAAGTGGGGGCGCAGCCCCAGCATTTT	CASISAEVGAQPQHF